This T cell receptor beta chain was observed in a study of cytomegalovirus exposure and HLA in healthy donors. Study-level points and caveats: CMV serostatus was the only immune exposure information that was available. The authors later linked a missense DCLRE1C variant to TCR beta V- and J-gene trimming. Per a later analysis, 15,000 to 20,000 TCR beta sequences showed association with HLA alleles at 0.05 false discovery rate.

Germline trimming cut 3 bases from V and 6 bases from J; bases unmatched to any gene: 2. The CDR3 runs to 13 residues. Germline assignment: CDR1 SGHRS and CDR2 YFSETQ. Notes on this clone: Antigen specificity is unknown.

Vbeta (60) and Jbeta (13) primers were used in the PCR. Repertoires were generated with immunoSEQ multiplex PCR, while TCRdb's copy carries only in-frame clones and drops some. In the table there are 150,000 to 200,000 clones, around 84% of which are singletons. Specimen: PBMCs. The V call is TRBV5-1, the J call TRBJ1-1; 10 nucleotides agree with TRBD1. The source is a male donor in good health and CMV-seropositive. CDR3 residues: CASSSGQGSEAFF. CDR3 DNA sequence: TGCGCCAGCAGCTCGGGACAGGGGTCTGAAGCTTTCTTT.